This entry is about one T cell receptor (beta chain). Here immunoSEQ multiplex PCR was the method, and the copy in TCRdb shows in-frame clones only, minus some. The table records 200,000 to 250,000 clones, 84% of them present only once. Participants, about 18 to 90 years old, spanned around 25 US areas. This specimen belongs to a study of blood T cell repertoires in COVID-19. Study-wide background: Researchers got acute and convalescent COVID-19 samples from the United States, Italy and Spain. Sources were T cells, B-cell-depleted T cells, or PBMCs; the material itself was cDNA or gDNA.

V was trimmed by 5 bases and J by 0 bases, leaving 13 bases between them. Germline lookup yields CDR1 MNHEY and CDR2 SMNVEV (reference sequence). This CDR3 has 15 amino acids. This clonotype was sampled from a man aged 55-75 years who had recovered from COVID-19. Sequenced material: PBMCs or T cells enriched from blood (not recorded which). The chain uses TRBV27 and TRBJ1-1; weak D call: TRBD1 (6 bases). Written as DNA, the CDR3 is TGTGCCAGCAGTGAAAGACAGGTTGTGAACACTGAAGCTTTCTTT. Its translation is CASSERQVVNTEAFF.